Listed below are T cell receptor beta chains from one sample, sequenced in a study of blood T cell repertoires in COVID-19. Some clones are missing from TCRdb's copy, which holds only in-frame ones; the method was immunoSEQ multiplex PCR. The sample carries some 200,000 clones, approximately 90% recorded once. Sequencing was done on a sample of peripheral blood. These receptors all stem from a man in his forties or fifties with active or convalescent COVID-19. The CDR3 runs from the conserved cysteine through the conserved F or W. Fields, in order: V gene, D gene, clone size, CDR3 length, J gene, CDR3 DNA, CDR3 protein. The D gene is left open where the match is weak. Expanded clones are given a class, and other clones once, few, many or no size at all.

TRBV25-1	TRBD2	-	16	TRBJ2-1	TGTGCCAGCAGTCGGCCTAGCGGGAGCTCCTACAATGAGCAGTTCTTC	CASSRPSGSSYNEQFF
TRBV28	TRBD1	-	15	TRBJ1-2	TGTGCCAGCAGTTCCCCCGGGACAGGGGGCAATGGCTACACCTTC	CASSSPGTGGNGYTF
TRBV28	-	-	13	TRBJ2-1	TGTGCCAGCACGGCGGGATTTGCGTATGAGCAGTTCTTC	CASTAGFAYEQFF
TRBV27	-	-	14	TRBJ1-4	TGTGCCAGCAGTTTAGGGCCGGTTGGGGAAAAACTGTTTTTT	CASSLGPVGEKLFF
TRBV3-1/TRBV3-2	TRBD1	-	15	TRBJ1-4	TGTGCCAGCAGCCCCAACAGGGGGACAAATGAAAAACTGTTTTTT	CASSPNRGTNEKLFF
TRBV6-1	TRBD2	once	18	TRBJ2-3	TGTGCCAGCAGTGAAAGGGCTTTCGCGGGAGGGAGGACAGATACGCAGTATTTT	CASSERAFAGGRTDTQYF
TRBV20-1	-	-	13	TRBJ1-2	TGCAGTGCTAGTAGCGGCGGGCAGCGTGGCTACACCTTC	CSASSGGQRGYTF
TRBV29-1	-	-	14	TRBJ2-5	TGCAGCGTTGGGTTCCCGGGGAATCAAGAGACCCAGTACTTC	CSVGFPGNQETQYF
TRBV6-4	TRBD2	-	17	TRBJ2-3	TGTGCCAGCAGTGACTCGGGACTAGCGGGGACCTTCGATACGCAGTATTTT	CASSDSGLAGTFDTQYF
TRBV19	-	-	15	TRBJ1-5	TGTGCCAGTAGTACAAGGACAGTCGCTAATCAGCCCCAGCATTTT	CASSTRTVANQPQHF
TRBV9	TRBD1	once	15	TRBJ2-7	TGTGCCAGCAGCGCCGGGACAGGGAGCTCCTACGAGCAGTACTTC	CASSAGTGSSYEQYF
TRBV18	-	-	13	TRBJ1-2	TGTGCCAGCTCAATGGGACGGGAGTATGGCTACACCTTC	CASSMGREYGYTF
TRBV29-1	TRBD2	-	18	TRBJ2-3	TGCAGCGTTGGGTTGGAGCTAGCGGGGGTATTCGGGACAGATACGCAGTATTTT	CSVGLELAGVFGTDTQYF
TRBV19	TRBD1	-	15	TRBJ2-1	TGTGCCAGTCGACCACTCCGGGACAGGGACAATGAGCAGTTCTTC	CASRPLRDRDNEQFF
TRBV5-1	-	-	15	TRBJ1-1	TGCGCCAGCAGCTTCCAAGGGGGGGGGAACACTGAAGCTTTCTTT	CASSFQGGGNTEAFF
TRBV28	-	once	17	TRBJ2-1	TGTGCCAGCAGTTTTTCCAAAGGGACAAGAGCGTACAATGAGCAGTTCTTC	CASSFSKGTRAYNEQFF
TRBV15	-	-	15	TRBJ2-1	TGTGCCACCTCCAAACAGGGTATGAAAGGGAATGAGCAGTTCTTC	CATSKQGMKGNEQFF
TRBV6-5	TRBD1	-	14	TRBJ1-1	TGTGCCAGCGGGACAGGGATTTGGAACACTGAAGCTTTCTTT	CASGTGIWNTEAFF
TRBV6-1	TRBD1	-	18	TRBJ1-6	TGTGCCAGCAGTGAATTTCTCAGGGGGACAGCCGTGGATTCACCCCTCCACTTT	CASSEFLRGTAVDSPLHF
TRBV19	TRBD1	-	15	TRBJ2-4	TGTGCCAGTAGTATAACAGGGGGCGCGGGAAACATTCAGTACTTC	CASSITGGAGNIQYF
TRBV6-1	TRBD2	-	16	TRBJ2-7	TGTGCCAGCAGTGAAGTATTGGCGGGAGGCGATAAAGAGCAGTACTTC	CASSEVLAGGDKEQYF
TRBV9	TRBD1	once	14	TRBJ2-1	TGTGCCAGCAGCGTGACAGGGTTGCCCAATGAGCAGTTCTTC	CASSVTGLPNEQFF
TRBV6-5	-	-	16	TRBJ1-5	TGTGCCAGCAGTTTCTCACCGGGGGTTAGCAATCAGCCCCAGCATTTT	CASSFSPGVSNQPQHF
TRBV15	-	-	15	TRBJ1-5	TGTGCCACCAGCAGAGGGGGCGGTTTGGATCAGCCCCAGCATTTT	CATSRGGGLDQPQHF
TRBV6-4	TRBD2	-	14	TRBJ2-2	TGTGCCAGCACTAGCGGCGCGAACACCGGGGAGCTGTTTTTT	CASTSGANTGELFF
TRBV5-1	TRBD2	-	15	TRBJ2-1	TGCGCCAGCAGCTTGGGACTAGCGGGGGGCGATGAGCAGTTCTTC	CASSLGLAGGDEQFF
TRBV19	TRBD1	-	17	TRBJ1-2	TGTGCCAGTAGTATAGACCCCGGGACAGGGGGCGGATATGGCTACACCTTC	CASSIDPGTGGGYGYTF
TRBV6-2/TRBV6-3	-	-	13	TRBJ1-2	TGTGCCAGCAGTCGCTGGGGGCCCGATGGCTACACCTTC	CASSRWGPDGYTF
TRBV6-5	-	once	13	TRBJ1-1	TGTGCCAGCAGCGCCCTGCGGAACACTGAAGCTTTCTTT	CASSALRNTEAFF
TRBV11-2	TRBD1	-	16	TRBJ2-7	TGTGCCAGCAGCACCCATCCGGGACAGGTGGACTACGAGCAGTACTTC	CASSTHPGQVDYEQYF
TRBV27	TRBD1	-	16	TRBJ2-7	TGTGCCAGCAGTCACGGACAGGGGGCGAGTACCTACGAGCAGTACTTC	CASSHGQGASTYEQYF
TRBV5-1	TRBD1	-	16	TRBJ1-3	TGCGCCAGCAGCCCATTGCAGGGGGCCGTTGGAAACACCATATATTTT	CASSPLQGAVGNTIYF
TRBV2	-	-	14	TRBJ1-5	TGTGCCAGCAGTGCGGTGAATAGCAATCAGCCCCAGCATTTT	CASSAVNSNQPQHF
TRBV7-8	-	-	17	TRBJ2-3	TGTGCCAGCAGCGTCCGGAGAGGGTTACCTAGCACAGATACGCAGTATTTT	CASSVRRGLPSTDTQYF
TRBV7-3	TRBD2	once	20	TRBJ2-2	TGTGCCAGCAGCTTAATAGGACTAGCGGGGGGCCTACTGAACACCGGGGAGCTGTTTTTT	CASSLIGLAGGLLNTGELFF
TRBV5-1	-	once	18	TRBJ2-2	TGCGCCAGCAGCTTGTACCCCCTCTTGGACAGAAGCACCGGGGAGCTGTTTTTT	CASSLYPLLDRSTGELFF
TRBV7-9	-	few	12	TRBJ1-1	TGTGCCAGCAGCTTACTTACAGTTGAAGCTTTCTTT	CASSLLTVEAFF
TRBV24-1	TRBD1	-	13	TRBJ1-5	TGTGCCACCCAACAGGGGGGCAATCAGCCCCAGCATTTT	CATQQGGNQPQHF
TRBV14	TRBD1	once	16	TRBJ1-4	TGTGCCAGCAGCCAAGATTTGACAGGGGGCGGTGAAAAACTGTTTTTT	CASSQDLTGGGEKLFF
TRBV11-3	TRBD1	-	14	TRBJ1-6	TGTGCCAGCAGCCTGGGACAGGGGGATTCACCCCTCCACTTT	CASSLGQGDSPLHF
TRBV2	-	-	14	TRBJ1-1	TGTGCCAGCAGTGTTGGTCTCAGGTACACTGAAGCTTTCTTT	CASSVGLRYTEAFF
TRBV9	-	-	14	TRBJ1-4	TGTGCCAGCAGCGTAGCTCCGGCAGGGGAAAAACTGTTTTTT	CASSVAPAGEKLFF
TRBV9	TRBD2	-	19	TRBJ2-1	TGTGCCAGCAGCCCGGGTGGGACTAGCGGGAGGGGTTCCTACAATGAGCAGTTCTTC	CASSPGGTSGRGSYNEQFF
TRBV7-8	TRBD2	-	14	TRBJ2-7	TGTGCCAGCAGCCCTCGGGGGGGAACCTACGAGCAGTACTTC	CASSPRGGTYEQYF
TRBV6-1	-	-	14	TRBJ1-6	TGTGCCAGCAGTGAAGCCTCGGGAGTTTCACCCCTCCACTTT	CASSEASGVSPLHF
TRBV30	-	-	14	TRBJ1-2	TGTGCCTGGAGTCCGACAGCATCTGGCTCTGGCTACACCTTC	CAWSPTASGSGYTF